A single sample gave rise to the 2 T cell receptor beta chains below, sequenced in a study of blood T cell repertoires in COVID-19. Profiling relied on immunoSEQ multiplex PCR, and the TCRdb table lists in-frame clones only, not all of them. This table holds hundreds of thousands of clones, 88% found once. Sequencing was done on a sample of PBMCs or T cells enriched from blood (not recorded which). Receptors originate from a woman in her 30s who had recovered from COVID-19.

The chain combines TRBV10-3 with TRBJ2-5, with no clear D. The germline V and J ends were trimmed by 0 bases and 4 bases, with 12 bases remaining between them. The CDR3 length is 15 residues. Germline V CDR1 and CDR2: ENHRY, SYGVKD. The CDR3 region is CAISESKAGAETQYF. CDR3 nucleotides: TGTGCCATCAGTGAGTCGAAGGCAGGTGCAGAGACCCAGTACTTC.

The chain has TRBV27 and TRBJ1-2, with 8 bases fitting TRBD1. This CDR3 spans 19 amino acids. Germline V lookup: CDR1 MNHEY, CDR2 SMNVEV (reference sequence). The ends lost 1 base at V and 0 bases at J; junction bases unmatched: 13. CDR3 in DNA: TGTGCCAGCAGTTTATATCCCCTGGACAGGGCTAAAGCTAACTATGGCTACACCTTC. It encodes CASSLYPLDRAKANYGYTF.